What follows are 16 T cell receptor beta chains derived from one specimen sequenced in a study of T cells in Graves' hyperthyroidism and ophthalmopathy. Researchers amplified the TCR beta CDR3 regions from RNA transcripts. The primer set for the first-round RT-PCR of the TCR CDR3 was HTBI. One entry per CDR3 protein results from TCRdb running MiXCR on the multiplex PCR reads. The table lists 390,000 or so distinct CDR3 sequences, around 15% of them singletons. The sequencing sample was made of blood. These receptors were obtained from a man between 18 and 29 years old with Graves' ophthalmopathy.

At least ten counts were recorded for this clonotype. The J gene is TRBJ2-7, the V gene TRBV9, with 7 bases identical to TRBD1. There are 15 residues in the CDR3. V lost 4 bases and J lost 0; bases outside the gene matches: 7. Germline CDR1 is SGDLS and CDR2 is YYNGEE. CDR3 loop: CASSPGGGDSYEQYF. The CDR3 coding sequence is TGTGCCAGCAGCCCAGGGGGTGGGGACTCCTACGAGCAGTACTTC.

As concerns this clonotype: This clone may be a read error of a much larger clone one base away. The genes are TRBV10-3 and TRBJ2-5, with D perhaps matching TRBD1 or TRBD2 (5 bases each). The DNA end is more similar to TRBJ2-1, so the J call may be wrong. This CDR3 contains 15 residues. Germline assignment: CDR1 ENHRY and CDR2 SYGVKD. CDR3 DNA: TGTGCCATCAGGAGTTGGGACGGAAAACAAGAGACCCAGTTCTTC. Its translation is CAIRSWDGKQETQFF.

This clonotype was detected ten times or more. This chain joins TRBV3-1 and TRBJ2-3; D is ambiguous. Germline V lookup: CDR1 LGHDT, CDR2 YNNKEL (reference sequence). CDR3 size: 14 residues. V was shortened by 0 bases and J by 8 bases, with 12 bases between the two germline ends. CDR3 DNA sequence: TGTGCCAGCAGCCAAGATCACCAGTTGGGTACGCAGTATTTT. It encodes CASSQDHQLGTQYF.

This clonotype was found many times. The genes are TRBV20-1 and TRBJ2-3; D remains unclear. With 7 bases removed from V and 0 bases from J, the gap between germline ends came to 14 bases. The CDR3 has 14 residues. The germline gives CDR1 DFQATT, CDR2 SNEGSKA (reference sequence). CDR3 sequence: CSVPTGPSTDTQYF. For the CDR3, the DNA is TGCAGTGTACCAACCGGGCCAAGCACAGATACGCAGTATTTT.

This clonotype was recorded at least ten times. V is TRBV12-3 or TRBV12-4 and J is TRBJ2-5; the D gene could be TRBD1 or TRBD2 (6 bases each). CDR3 size: 14 residues. The V end was cut by 8 bases, the J end by 5 bases, with 18 bases between. CDR3 nucleotides: TGTGCCAGCCAGAATTGGGGGGCGCTGGAGACCCAGTACTTC. Translated, it gives CASQNWGALETQYF.

V usage is TRBV12-3 or TRBV12-4 and J usage is TRBJ2-2; 13 bases fit TRBD2. Trimming removed 4 bases from V and 4 bases from J; junction bases left unmatched: 6. The length of the CDR3 is 17 residues. CDR3 nucleotides: TGTGCCAGCAGTTCCCCGGGACTAGCGGGAAGCACCGGGGAGCTGTTTTTT. This gives the protein CASSSPGLAGSTGELFF.

This clonotype was detected only a few times. The CDR3 protein is CASSLLSGGSQETQYF. The CDR3 DNA is TGCGCCAGCAGCTTGCTTAGCGGGGGTAGCCAAGAGACCCAGTACTTC. V and J are TRBV5-1 and TRBJ2-5, with 9 bases lining up with TRBD2. V trimming: 1 base; J trimming: 1 base; junction bases outside the gene matches: 5. Germline CDR1 and CDR2: SGHRS and YFSETQ. CDR3 size: 16 residues.

This clonotype was detected many times. The V call is TRBV5-1, the J call TRBJ2-3; D is possibly TRBD1 (5 bases). Trimming cost V 4 bases and J 6 bases, with 12 bases left between them. This CDR3 contains 13 residues. Germline V CDR1 and CDR2: SGHRS, YFSETQ. The DNA for the CDR3 is TGCGCCAGCAGCACCGCAGGGCGGGATACGCAGTATTTT. Translating it yields CASSTAGRDTQYF.

A note on this clonotype: A much larger clone is a single base away; this may be a read error. The V call is TRBV6-1, the J call TRBJ2-3, with D uncertain. CDR3 length equals 12 residues. The germline gives CDR1 MNHNS, CDR2 SASEGT. V was cut by 6 bases and J by 8 bases, with 12 bases left in between. The CDR3 here is CASSSYAGTQYF. CDR3 DNA sequence: TGTGCCAGCAGCTCTTACGCAGGTACGCAGTATTTT.

The chain combines TRBV6-9 with TRBJ2-7; D might be TRBD1 or TRBD2, each matching 5 bases. The V and J ends lost 6 bases and 2 bases respectively, with 17 bases between them. CDR3 length: 15 residues. Germline V CDR1 and CDR2: MNHGY, SVAAGI. In DNA, the CDR3 is TGTGCCAGCAGGTACGACCGGGACGGGACCTACGAGCAGTACTTC. Residues: CASRYDRDGTYEQYF.

The chain joins TRBV5-1 to TRBJ2-1; D is undetermined. V lost 4 bases, J lost 3 bases, and 11 bases lay in between. The CDR3 totals 14 residues. CDR1 is SGHRS, CDR2 YFSETQ, per germline. The chain's CDR3 is CASSPNGDYNEQFF. The DNA of the CDR3 is TGCGCCAGCAGCCCTAATGGGGACTACAATGAGCAGTTCTTC.

The chain uses TRBV5-1 and TRBJ2-5; D not resolved. The CDR3 spans 15 residues. The V gene lost 0 bases and the J gene lost 1 base, with 10 bases spanning the gap. Looked up from germline, CDR1 is SGHRS and CDR2 is YFSETQ. The CDR3 bases are TGCGCCAGCAGCTTGGGGACCGCTGCCCAAGAGACCCAGTACTTC. Protein sequence: CASSLGTAAQETQYF.

This clonotype was detected ten times or more. The chain uses TRBV6-1 and TRBJ2-1, with D uncertain. CDR3 size: 12 residues. Trimming took off 5 bases at V and 9 bases at J, with 11 bases between the two ends. Per the germline V gene, CDR1 is MNHNS and CDR2 is SASEGT. The CDR3 protein is CASSPGYFEQFF. The CDR3 region has the DNA TGTGCCAGCAGTCCAGGATACTTTGAGCAGTTCTTC.

The chain uses TRBV5-1 and TRBJ2-1; TRBD1 aligns across 8 bases. V was clipped by 4 bases and J by 2 bases; unmatched bases: 2. Per germline, CDR1 SGHRS and CDR2 YFSETQ. This CDR3 region has 14 residues. The CDR3 here is CASSVGQAYNEQFF. The CDR3 DNA sequence: TGCGCCAGCAGCGTGGGACAGGCCTACAATGAGCAGTTCTTC.

V and J are TRBV19 and TRBJ2-1, with D perhaps TRBD2 (6 bases). The CDR3 spans 17 residues. Germline V gene data show CDR1 as LNHDA and CDR2 as SQIVND (reference sequence). V was trimmed by 3 bases and J by 5 bases, leaving 20 bases between them. The CDR3 nucleotides are TGTGCCAGTAGTATTATTGGGGTACGACTAGGTGACAATGAGCAGTTCTTC. This translates into CASSIIGVRLGDNEQFF.

This clonotype was seen a few times. One junction end does not reproduce the germline sequence, and a read error may be involved. The chain employs TRBV6-1 and TRBJ1-1; TRBD1 might be the D (6 bases). Germline values: CDR1 MNHNS, CDR2 SASEGT. The CDR3 extends over 15 amino acids. The CDR3 loop is CASRGSQGQNTEASF. The CDR3 bases are TGTGCCAGCAGGGGTTCCCAAGGACAGAACACTGAAGCTTCCTTT.